Included here is one TCR beta chain sequence, with context. Its specificity is unknown. The junction and the germline gene differ at one end; a read error may be behind it. These data come from a study of cytomegalovirus exposure and HLA in healthy donors. Study results and limitations: In a later analysis, V- and J-gene trimming of beta chains associated with a DCLRE1C missense variant, replicated independently. In vitro work confirmed that three CMV-associated chains recognize CMV antigens. A later analysis found common viral pathogens apparently linked to several of the most significant clusters. Serostatus for CMV was the only available immune exposure information.

Germline CDR1 is SGHRS and CDR2 is YFSETQ. This CDR3 region has 13 residues. PCR was performed using 60 Vbeta and 13 Jbeta primers. Produced via immunoSEQ multiplex PCR; TCRdb's table is partial and in-frame only. In the table there are about 97,000 clones, under 85% of which are singletons. Sequencing was carried out using PBMCs. The chain uses TRBV5-1 and TRBJ1-2; the D gene is possibly TRBD1 (6 bases). The sequence came from a man aged 40-55 years in good health and CMV-seronegative. The CDR3: CASSFTGLDGYTF. The CDR3 nucleotides read TGCGCCAGCAGCTTTACAGGGCTCGATGGCTACACTTTC.